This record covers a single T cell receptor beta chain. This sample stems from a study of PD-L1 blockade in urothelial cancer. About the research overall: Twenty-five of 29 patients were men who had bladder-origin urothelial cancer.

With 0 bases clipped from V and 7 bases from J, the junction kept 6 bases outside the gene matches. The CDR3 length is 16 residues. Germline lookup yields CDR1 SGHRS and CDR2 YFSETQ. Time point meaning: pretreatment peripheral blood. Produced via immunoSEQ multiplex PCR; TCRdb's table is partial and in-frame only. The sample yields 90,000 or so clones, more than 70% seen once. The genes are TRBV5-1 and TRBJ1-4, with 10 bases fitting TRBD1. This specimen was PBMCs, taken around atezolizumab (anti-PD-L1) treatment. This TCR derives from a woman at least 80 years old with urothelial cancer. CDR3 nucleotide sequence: TGCGCCAGCAGCTTGGGGGCCGGGGACAGGGGTGAAAAACTGTTTTTT. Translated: CASSLGAGDRGEKLFF.